These 6 T cell receptor beta chains share one sample of origin, sequenced in a study of identical twins. One entry per CDR3 protein results from TCRdb running MiXCR on the 5' RACE reads. This table has about 660,000 distinct CDR3 sequences, about 9.4% appearing once. The sample was also reused in another study, on yellow fever vaccine responses in identical twins.

Sequencing was performed on PBMCs. These receptors were taken from a young woman in good health.

V gene TRBV9 combines with J gene TRBJ2-3; 7 bases line up with TRBD2. The CDR3 loop spans 16 amino acids. V dropped 3 bases and J dropped 3; count of bases not matched to a gene: 10. The germline V gene has CDR1 SGDLS and CDR2 YYNGEE. CDR3 amino acids: CASSASWQGGTDTQYF. CDR3 sequence (DNA): TGTGCCAGCAGCGCATCTTGGCAGGGAGGGACAGATACGCAGTATTTT.

This clonotype was detected only a few times. The chain is built from TRBV7-9 and TRBJ2-1; the D gene could be TRBD1 or TRBD2 (5 bases each). The CDR3 totals 15 residues. Germline lookup yields CDR1 SEHNR and CDR2 FQNEAQ (reference sequence). Trimming left V 1 base short and J 9 bases short, with 16 bases between. The CDR3 here is CASSLGDRTGLEQFF. CDR3 nucleotide sequence: TGTGCCAGCAGCTTAGGGGACCGAACTGGCCTTGAGCAGTTCTTC.

The table lists this clonotype with many counts. The V and J genes are TRBV5-1 and TRBJ2-7; a possible D gene is TRBD2 (5 bases). CDR1 and CDR2 from the germline V gene are SGHRS and YFSETQ. Trimming cost V 0 bases and J 3 bases, with 7 bases left between them. The CDR3 covers 13 residues. CDR3 sequence: CASSLAGVYEQYF. CDR3 nucleotides: TGCGCCAGCAGCTTGGCCGGGGTCTACGAGCAGTACTTC. The entire variable domain, with the rest obtained from reference TRBV5-1 and TRBJ2-7, is as follows: KAGVTQTPRYLIKTRGQQVTLSCSPISGHRSVSWYQQTPGQGLQFLFEYFSETQRNKGNFPGRFSGRQFSNSRSEMNVSTLELGDSALYLCASSLAGVYEQYFGPGTRLTVT.

The chain couples TRBV7-2 to TRBJ2-3, with TRBD2 identical over 11 bases. This CDR3 has 15 residues. CDR1 and CDR2 (germline): SGHTA, FQGNSA. The V gene end was trimmed by 7 bases and the J gene end by 5 bases; junction bases not matched to a gene: 8. This CDR3 is CASMLAGGRGDTQYF. The CDR3 DNA reads TGTGCCAGCATGCTAGCGGGAGGCCGAGGAGATACGCAGTATTTT.

This clonotype showed up just a few times. The J gene is TRBJ1-5, the V gene TRBV28; TRBD1 aligns across 10 bases. This CDR3 contains 15 residues. Germline CDR1 MDHEN, CDR2 SYDVKM. The junction had 8 bases not matched to a gene; V was cut back by 6 bases and J by 6 bases. CDR3 residues: CASSSGTGVFQPQHF. CDR3 DNA: TGTGCCAGCAGCTCCGGGACAGGGGTTTTTCAGCCCCAGCATTTT.

The V and J genes are TRBV7-2 and TRBJ2-1; D is ambiguous. The CDR3 contains 13 residues. In germline, CDR1 is SGHTA, CDR2 FQGNSA. V lost 6 bases and J 0 bases, leaving 6 bases between the germline ends. The CDR3 loop is CASRPISYNEQFF. The CDR3 DNA is TGTGCCAGCAGACCCATCTCCTACAATGAGCAGTTCTTC.